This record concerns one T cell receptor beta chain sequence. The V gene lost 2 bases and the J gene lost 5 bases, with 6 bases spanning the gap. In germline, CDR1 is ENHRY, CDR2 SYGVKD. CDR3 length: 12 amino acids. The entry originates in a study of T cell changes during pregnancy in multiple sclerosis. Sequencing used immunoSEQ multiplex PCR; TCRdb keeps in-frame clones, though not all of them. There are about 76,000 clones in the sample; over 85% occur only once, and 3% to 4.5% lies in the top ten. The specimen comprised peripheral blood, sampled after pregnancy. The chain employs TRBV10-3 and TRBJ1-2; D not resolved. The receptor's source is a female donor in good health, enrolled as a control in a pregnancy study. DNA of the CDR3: TGTGCCATCAGTGAGGAGGATTATGGCTACACCTTC. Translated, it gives CAISEEDYGYTF.